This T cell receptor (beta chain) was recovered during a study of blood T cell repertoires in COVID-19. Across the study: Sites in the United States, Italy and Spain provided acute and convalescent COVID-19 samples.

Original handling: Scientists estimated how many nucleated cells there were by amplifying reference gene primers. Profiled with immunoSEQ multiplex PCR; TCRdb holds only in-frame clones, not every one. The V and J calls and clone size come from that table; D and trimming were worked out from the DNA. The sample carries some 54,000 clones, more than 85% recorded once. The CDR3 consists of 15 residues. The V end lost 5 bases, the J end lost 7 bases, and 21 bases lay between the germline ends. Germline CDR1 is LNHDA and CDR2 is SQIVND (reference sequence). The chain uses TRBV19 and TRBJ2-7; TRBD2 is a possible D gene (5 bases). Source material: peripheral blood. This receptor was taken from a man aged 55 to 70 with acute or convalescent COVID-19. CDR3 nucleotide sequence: TGTGCCAGTAGTGCTCCCACCCGGGGATTTGCGGAGCAGTACTTC. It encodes CASSAPTRGFAEQYF.